Presented here are 17 T cell receptor beta chains from one specimen sequenced in a study of blood T cell repertoires in COVID-19. Assay: immunoSEQ multiplex PCR; the TCRdb copy retains only in-frame clones and omits some. Of more than 250,000 clones detected, roughly 83% appear once; the ten largest clones hold about 4.9%. The sequencing input was peripheral blood. The origin of the receptors is a man aged 60-69 years who had recovered from COVID-19.

The sample holds a few counts of this clone. The chain has TRBV7-9 and TRBJ1-2; unclear D gene. V was shortened by 5 bases and J by 0 bases, with 7 bases between the two germline ends. The CDR3 is 13 residues long. CDR1 is SEHNR, CDR2 FQNEAQ, per germline (reference sequence). Here the CDR3 reads CASSLGPNYGYTF. CDR3 in DNA: TGTGCCAGCAGCCTAGGGCCTAACTATGGCTACACCTTC. Full variable domain (remainder filled in from reference TRBV7-9 and TRBJ1-2): DTGVSQNPRHKITKRGQNVTFRCDPISEHNRLYWYRQTLGQGPEFLTYFQNEAQLEKSRLLSDRFSAERPKGSFSTLEIQRTEQGDSAMYLCASSLGPNYGYTFGSGTRLTVV.

The chain carries TRBV29-1 and TRBJ1-1; no definite D call. The ends were cut back, 5 bases at V and 0 bases at J, with 10 bases in the middle. Germline CDR1 reads SQVTM; CDR2 reads ANQGSEA. The CDR3 totals 13 residues. DNA for the CDR3: TGCAGCGTTAAACAGATCATGAACACTGAAGCTTTCTTT. Translated: CSVKQIMNTEAFF.

The V gene is TRBV6-6, the J gene TRBJ1-4; 9 positions agree with TRBD1. V was pared by 1 base and J by 5 bases, with 5 bases of the junction left unmatched. The CDR3 loop spans 16 amino acids. The V gene's germline CDR1 is MNHNY and CDR2 SVGAGI (reference sequence). This chain's CDR3 is CASSYFGTGKNEKLFF. DNA of the CDR3: TGTGCCAGCAGTTACTTCGGGACAGGGAAAAATGAAAAACTGTTTTTT.

This clone was seen once. The CDR3 nucleotides are TGTGCCAGCAGCTTGTTAGCCGCAGGCAATCAGCCCCAGCATTTT. Its protein is CASSLLAAGNQPQHF. The chain recombines TRBV5-6 with TRBJ1-5; no reliable D call. The germline CDR1 and CDR2 sequences are SGHDT and YYEEEE. The CDR3 covers 15 residues. Deletions cut 1 base from V and 2 bases from J, with 10 bases between.

This chain joins TRBV18 and TRBJ2-2; D remains unclear. Germline CDR1 and CDR2: KGHSH and LQKENI. V shed 1 base and J shed 6 bases, with 6 bases lying between them. CDR3 length equals 13 residues. The CDR3: CASSPRESGELFF. In nucleotides, the CDR3 is TGTGCCAGCTCACCACGAGAGTCCGGGGAGCTGTTTTTT.

This clone was counted a single time. The rearrangement uses TRBV18 and TRBJ1-4; TRBD1 agrees at 9 bases. The CDR3 is 18 amino acids. The germline gives CDR1 KGHSH, CDR2 LQKENI. V lost 4 bases and J lost 0; bases outside the gene matches: 9. The CDR3 nucleotides are TGTGCCAGCTCACAACAGGGGGCCCAGGGGGCAACTAATGAAAAACTGTTTTTT. Its protein product is CASSQQGAQGATNEKLFF.

The chain joins TRBV19 to TRBJ2-3; 11 bases agree with TRBD2. This CDR3 contains 14 residues. The V gene end was trimmed by 3 bases and the J gene end by 11 bases; junction bases not matched to a gene: 7. Germline lookup yields CDR1 LNHDA and CDR2 SQIVND (reference sequence). The CDR3 DNA reads as TGTGCCAGTAGTATTCACACTAGCGGGGGTGGGCAGTATTTT. Protein: CASSIHTSGGGQYF.

The chain recombines TRBV7-2 with TRBJ1-2, with 10 bases matching TRBD1. The germline V gene has CDR1 SGHTA and CDR2 FQGNSA. J gave up 7 bases and V 5 bases, and 10 bases lay outside the gene matches. CDR3 length: 15 residues. The CDR3 nucleotides are TGTGCCAGCAGCCCTCGGACAGGGGGTATCTCTGGCTACACCTTC. This codes for CASSPRTGGISGYTF.

This chain joins TRBV5-1 and TRBJ2-4, with 9 bases lining up with TRBD1. The J segment lost 1 base and the V segment lost 4 bases, leaving 6 bases of the junction unmatched. Germline-derived CDR1 and CDR2 are SGHRS and YFSETQ. The CDR3 runs 16 residues. The chain's CDR3 is CASSNRDRDAKNIQYF. The DNA of the CDR3 is TGCGCCAGCAGCAACCGGGACAGGGATGCCAAAAACATTCAGTACTTC.

The chain couples TRBV7-9 to TRBJ2-3; 9 bases fit TRBD1. From germline, CDR1 is SEHNR and CDR2 FQNEAQ (reference sequence). Losses at the gene ends were 5 bases for V and 5 bases for J; bases not matched to a gene: 5. The CDR3 covers 14 residues. The CDR3 DNA reads TGTGCCAGCAGCCGGACAGGGGTGGGAGATACGCAGTATTTT. It codes for CASSRTGVGDTQYF.

V gene TRBV24-1 combines with J gene TRBJ2-3, with 14 bases aligning to TRBD2. J was trimmed by 7 bases and V by 5 bases; bases with no gene match: 7. The CDR3 length is 16 residues. The germline V gene has CDR1 KGHDR and CDR2 SFDVKD. CDR3 in amino acids: CATSAGTSGGRYTQYF. The CDR3 DNA reads as TGTGCCACCAGTGCAGGGACTAGCGGGGGCCGTTATACGCAGTATTTT.

This chain joins TRBV12-3 or TRBV12-4 and TRBJ2-7; the match to TRBD1 covers 7 bases. Trimming took 4 bases from V and 2 from J; bases not matched to a gene: 2. The CDR3 covers 13 residues. CDR3 DNA sequence: TGTGCCAGCAGTTCCGGGACAGCCTACGAGCAGTACTTC. Its protein product is CASSSGTAYEQYF.

The chain recombines TRBV5-1 with TRBJ2-2, with a weak D call TRBD1 (6 bases). Germline assignment: CDR1 SGHRS and CDR2 YFSETQ. V was pared by 9 bases and J by 1 base, with 10 bases between. The CDR3 length is 13 residues. The CDR3 loop is CATSTGNTGELFF. The CDR3 DNA follows: TGCGCCACCTCGACAGGGAACACCGGGGAGCTGTTTTTT.

The rearrangement links TRBV5-5 to TRBJ2-2; no clear D gene. This CDR3 region has 15 residues. Per germline, CDR1 SGHKS and CDR2 YYEKEE (reference sequence). Trimming removed 3 bases from V and 5 bases from J, with 14 bases in between. The CDR3 loop reads CASSYMVAGTGELFF. DNA for the CDR3: TGTGCCAGCAGCTACATGGTAGCTGGTACCGGGGAGCTGTTTTTT.

The chain uses TRBV7-2 and TRBJ2-5; 7 bases match TRBD1. The CDR3 length is 15 residues. Germline V lookup: CDR1 SGHTA, CDR2 FQGNSA. Trimming at V came to 5 bases and at J to 1 base, leaving 7 bases not matched to a gene. The CDR3 loop is CASSVDRAFQETQYF. Here the CDR3 DNA reads TGTGCCAGCAGCGTCGACAGGGCCTTCCAAGAGACCCAGTACTTC.

The rearrangement joins TRBV27 to TRBJ2-1; 8 positions match TRBD2. Germline lookup yields CDR1 MNHEY and CDR2 SMNVEV (reference sequence). There are 16 residues in the CDR3. Trimming cost V 0 bases and J 8 bases; bases outside gene matches: 9. CDR3 sequence reads: CASSLSRPSGSYEQFF. In DNA form, the CDR3 reads TGTGCCAGCAGTTTATCGAGGCCTAGCGGGTCGTATGAGCAGTTCTTC.

J is TRBJ2-3 and V is TRBV30; TRBD1 matches at 7 bases. V trimming: 4 bases; J trimming: 2 bases; junction bases outside the gene matches: 6. Germline-derived CDR1 and CDR2 are GTSNPN and SVGIG (reference sequence). CDR3 length equals 14 residues. This chain's CDR3 is CAWMGQLHTDTQYF. For the CDR3, the DNA is TGTGCCTGGATGGGACAGCTCCACACAGATACGCAGTATTTT.